Each of the 11 T cell receptor beta chains below was sequenced from the same sample in a study of T cells expressing NK-cell markers (dated by TCRdb to about 2020). Preparation of the library involved 5' RACE. TCRdb names Illumina HiSeq 2000 as the instrument used. Each entry corresponds to one CDR3 protein sequence from reads that TCRdb reprocessed, and DNA is not given. The table kept for this sample lists a few hundred thousand distinct CDR3 sequences. Roughly 1.4% of the sample goes to the ten largest clones. Sequenced sample: blood T cells: a sorted CD56 or NKG2C T cell subset, CD4+ or CD8+ T cells, or bulk PBMC T cells (not recorded which). These receptors were collected from a woman in her fifties or sixties in good health. Donor details come from another sample of the same person, matched by shared clones.

The chain employs TRBV7-9 and TRBJ1-2. CDR1 is SEHNR and CDR2 is FQNEAQ in the germline V gene (reference sequence). This CDR3 spans 16 amino acids. The CDR3 loop reads CASSPSGAFPNYGYTF.

The chain uses TRBV20-1 and TRBJ1-5. Germline V gene sequence: CDR1 DFQATT, CDR2 SNEGSKA (reference sequence). The CDR3 runs to 12 residues. The CDR3 loop reads CSAGMYGQPQHF.

The chain has TRBV27 and TRBJ1-1. The CDR3 has 13 amino acids. Germline values: CDR1 MNHEY, CDR2 SMNVEV (reference sequence). This chain's CDR3 is CASFLLGGSEAFF.

This rearrangement joins TRBV20-1 to TRBJ2-5; TCRdb picks TRBD1, but there is no DNA to check that call. The CDR3 sequence is 16 residues long. CDR1 is DFQATT and CDR2 is SNEGSKA in the germline V gene (reference sequence). CDR3 region: CSAQLWGAAVQETQYF.

V gene TRBV6-6 combines with J gene TRBJ2-3; TCRdb designates TRBD1, a call that cannot be tested without DNA. The germline CDR1 and CDR2 sequences are MNHNY and SVGAGI (reference sequence). This CDR3 comprises 16 residues. The CDR3 here is CASSSDRVRGTDTQYF.

The chain links TRBV19 to TRBJ2-3; TCRdb calls TRBD2, which cannot be checked without DNA. This CDR3 has 14 amino acids. The germline V gene has CDR1 LNHDA and CDR2 SQIVND (reference sequence). The CDR3 sequence: CDSSIAGVLDTQYF.

The V and J genes are TRBV6-5 and TRBJ2-2; TCRdb reports TRBD1, a call that lacks DNA to check it against. The CDR3 loop spans 12 amino acids. Germline loops: CDR1 MNHEY, CDR2 SVGAGI. CDR3 sequence: CASSPTGTGLFF.

The rearrangement joins TRBV9 to TRBJ2-3; checking the TCRdb D call of TRBD1 is not possible without DNA. From germline, CDR1 is SGDLS and CDR2 YYNGEE. The CDR3 length is 16 residues. CDR3 sequence reads: CASSVGPVGGADTQYF. Variable domain in full (rest from reference TRBV9 and TRBJ2-3): DSGVTQTPKHLITATGQRVTLRCSPRSGDLSVYWYQQSLDQGLQFLIQYYNGEERAKGNILERFSAQQFPDLHSELNLSSLELGDSALYFCASSVGPVGGADTQYFGPGTRLTVL.

The chain carries TRBV5-1 and TRBJ2-1; TCRdb lists TRBD1, though no DNA is available to test this call. The CDR3 extends over 16 amino acids. CDR1 is SGHRS, CDR2 YFSETQ, per germline. CDR3 sequence: CASSLGDRAPYNEQFF.

The chain joins TRBV20-1 to TRBJ1-3. The germline gives CDR1 DFQATT, CDR2 SNEGSKA (reference sequence). This CDR3 is 12 amino acids long. CDR3 residues: CSARAGIDTIYF.

V usage is TRBV5-1 and J usage is TRBJ2-1. Germline lookup yields CDR1 SGHRS and CDR2 YFSETQ. The CDR3 contains 15 residues. The chain's CDR3 is CASRRIRNSYNEQFF.